This TCR beta chain was captured by sequencing in a study of OX40 agonist ivuxolimab in advanced cancers. As to this clone: Its antigen is undetermined.

V was shortened by 2 bases and J by 2 bases, with 0 bases between the two germline ends. The CDR3 is 11 amino acids. Germline V gene sequence: CDR1 SGHAT, CDR2 FQNNGV. General study points: Some patients who did not respond also had low normalized T-cell clonal expansion. On average, CD8+ T cells had more expanded clones than CD4+.

With baseline, cycle 4 day 1, and cycle 7 day 1 as timepoints, blood was sampled. Sequenced by immunoSEQ multiplex PCR; TCRdb stores in-frame clones only, minus some. This sample has nearly 20,000 clones; about four fifths occur once, and the top ten carry around 20%. The source was CD4+ or CD8+ T cells sorted from blood, collected in a trial of the OX40 agonist ivuxolimab. The V gene is TRBV11-2, the J gene TRBJ1-1; D unresolved. The clonotype originates from an adult with an advanced solid tumor such as melanoma, head and neck, liver or kidney cancer. The CDR3 here is CASSLNTEAFF. DNA for the CDR3: TGTGCCAGCAGCTTAAACACTGAAGCTTTCTTT.